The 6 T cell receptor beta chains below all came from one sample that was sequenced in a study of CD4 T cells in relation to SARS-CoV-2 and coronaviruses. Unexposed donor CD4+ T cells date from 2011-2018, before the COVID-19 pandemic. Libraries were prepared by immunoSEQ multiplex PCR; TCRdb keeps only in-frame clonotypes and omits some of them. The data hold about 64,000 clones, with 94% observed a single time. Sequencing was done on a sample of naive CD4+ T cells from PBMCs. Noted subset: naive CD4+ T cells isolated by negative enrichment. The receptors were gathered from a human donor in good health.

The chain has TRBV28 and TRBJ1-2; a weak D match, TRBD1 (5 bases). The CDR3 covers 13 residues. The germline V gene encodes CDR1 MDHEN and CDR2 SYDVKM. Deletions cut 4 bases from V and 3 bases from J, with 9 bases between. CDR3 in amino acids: CASSSGTHYGYTF. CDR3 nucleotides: TGTGCCAGCAGTTCCGGGACTCACTATGGCTACACCTTC.

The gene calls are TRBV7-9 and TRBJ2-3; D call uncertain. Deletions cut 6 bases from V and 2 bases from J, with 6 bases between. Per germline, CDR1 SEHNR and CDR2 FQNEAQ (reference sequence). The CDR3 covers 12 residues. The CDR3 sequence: CASSVITDTQYF. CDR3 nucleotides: TGTGCCAGCAGTGTCATCACAGATACGCAGTATTTT.

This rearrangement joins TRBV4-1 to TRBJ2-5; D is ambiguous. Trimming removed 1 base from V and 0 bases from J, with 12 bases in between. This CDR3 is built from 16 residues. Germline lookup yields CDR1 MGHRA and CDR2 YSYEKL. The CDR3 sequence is CASSQGPTSNQETQYF. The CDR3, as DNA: TGCGCCAGCAGCCAAGGGCCAACAAGTAACCAAGAGACCCAGTACTTC.

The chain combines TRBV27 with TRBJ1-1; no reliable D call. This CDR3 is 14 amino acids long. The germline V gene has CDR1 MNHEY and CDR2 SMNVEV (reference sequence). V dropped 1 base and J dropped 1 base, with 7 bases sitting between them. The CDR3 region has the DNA TGTGCCAGCAGTTTATACCTTGGGAACACTGAAGCTTTCTTT. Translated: CASSLYLGNTEAFF.

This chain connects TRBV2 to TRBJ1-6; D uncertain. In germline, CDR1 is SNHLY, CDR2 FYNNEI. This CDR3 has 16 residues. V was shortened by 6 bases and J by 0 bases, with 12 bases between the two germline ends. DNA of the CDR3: TGTGCCAGCAGAACAGCCCAAAGCTCCTATAATTCACCCCTCCACTTT. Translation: CASRTAQSSYNSPLHF.

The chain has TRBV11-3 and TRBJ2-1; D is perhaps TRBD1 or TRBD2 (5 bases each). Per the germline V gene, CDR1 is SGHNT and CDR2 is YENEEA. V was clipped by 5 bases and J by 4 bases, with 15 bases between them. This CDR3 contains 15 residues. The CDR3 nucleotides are TGTGCCAGCAGCGTCGGACGGGGACGGTACAATGAGCAGTTCTTC. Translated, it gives CASSVGRGRYNEQFF.